This T cell receptor (beta chain) was identified during a study of blood T cell repertoires in COVID-19. Study in general: Samples representing acute and convalescent COVID-19 were sourced from the United States, Italy and Spain.

Germline loops: CDR1 SGHRS, CDR2 YFSETQ. J gave up 0 bases and V 4 bases, and 5 bases lay outside the gene matches. This CDR3 comprises 16 residues. In the study's own analysis: Amplified reference gene primers provided the basis for estimating nucleated cell counts. Generated by immunoSEQ multiplex PCR, the TCRdb table keeps only in-frame clones and is missing some. The V and J calls and clone size are taken from that table; D and trimming were inferred from the DNA. The table lists over 20,000 clones, almost 90% of them singletons. The chain employs TRBV5-1 and TRBJ2-3; 10 bases line up with TRBD2. Material for sequencing was peripheral blood. This TCR was sampled from a man aged 70-80 years with acute or convalescent COVID-19. CDR3 sequence: CASSPGLAESTDTQYF. CDR3 sequence (DNA): TGCGCCAGCAGCCCAGGACTAGCGGAGAGCACAGATACGCAGTATTTT. Looking up the rest from reference TRBV5-1 and TRBJ2-3 gives the full variable domain: KAGVTQTPRYLIKTRGQQVTLSCSPISGHRSVSWYQQTPGQGLQFLFEYFSETQRNKGNFPGRFSGRQFSNSRSEMNVSTLELGDSALYLCASSPGLAESTDTQYFGPGTRLTVL.